The rows below give T cell receptor beta chains drawn from one sample of a study of somatic mutations in cytotoxic T cells in rheumatoid arthritis. The assay was immunoSEQ multiplex PCR, and TCRdb's table has in-frame clones only and misses some. The data hold under 20,000 clones, with 55% to 80% observed a single time. What was sequenced was CD8+ T cells sorted from blood. The receptors were gathered from an adult with rheumatoid arthritis. Both conserved end residues are part of each CDR3. The D gene is left open where the match is weak. The size field is filled for only some rows; it gives once, few, many or a size class.

V gene	D gene	clone size	J gene	CDR3 protein	CDR3 DNA
TRBV5-1	.	.	TRBJ2-7	CASRGPYEQYF	TGCGCCAGCAGGGGGCCCTACGAGCAGTACTTC
TRBV28	.	.	TRBJ1-6	CASSPYEGSPLHF	TGTGCCAGCAGTCCTTACGAGGGGTCACCCCTCCACTTT
TRBV5-5	.	.	TRBJ1-2	CASSPFLLNPRTQDGYTF	TGTGCCAGCAGTCCCTTCCTACTAAATCCCAGGACCCAGGATGGCTACACCTTC
TRBV5-4	TRBD1	.	TRBJ2-7	CASSRPGQSAYEQYF	TGTGCCAGCAGCCGGCCGGGACAGAGTGCCTACGAGCAGTACTTC
TRBV18	TRBD1	few	TRBJ2-1	CASSPFNRGSSYNEQFF	TGTGCCAGCTCACCATTTAACAGGGGGTCCTCCTACAATGAGCAGTTCTTC
TRBV7-7	.	.	TRBJ2-7	CASSLAVGYSYEQYF	TGTGCCAGCAGCTTAGCGGTAGGGTACTCCTACGAGCAGTACTTC
TRBV30	.	.	TRBJ2-3	CAWSAVGALADTQYF	TGTGCCTGGAGCGCTGTGGGGGCCCTCGCAGATACGCAGTATTTT
TRBV28	.	medium-sized	TRBJ1-2	CASSLAADTLGYTF	TGTGCCAGCAGTTTGGCAGCTGATACTCTTGGCTACACCTTC
TRBV11-2	TRBD2	.	TRBJ2-7	CASSRLAGGSSYEQYF	TGTGCCAGCAGCCGACTAGCGGGGGGTAGCTCCTACGAGCAGTACTTC
TRBV4-3	.	.	TRBJ2-1	CASSQDVTSPNEQFF	TGCGCCAGCAGCCAAGATGTTACTAGCCCCAATGAGCAGTTCTTC
TRBV6-1	TRBD2	.	TRBJ2-5	CASSEALGGMETQYF	TGTGCCAGCAGTGAAGCGCTGGGGGGGATGGAGACCCAGTACTTC
TRBV4-2	.	.	TRBJ1-1	CASSQDGGTEAFF	TGTGCCAGCAGCCAAGATGGTGGAACTGAAGCTTTCTTT
TRBV11-2	.	.	TRBJ2-6	CASSTDNPGSGANVLTF	TGTGCCAGCAGCACAGACAACCCGGGATCTGGGGCCAACGTCCTGACTTTC
TRBV15	.	.	TRBJ2-1	CATSSYRDNSYNEQFF	TGTGCCACCAGCAGTTACAGGGATAACTCCTACAATGAGCAGTTCTTC
TRBV29-1	.	medium-sized	TRBJ2-1	CSVRRRGNEQFF	TGCAGCGTGAGGCGTAGGGGGAATGAGCAGTTCTTC
TRBV14	.	once	TRBJ2-7	CASSQVSSYEQYF	TGTGCCAGCAGCCAAGTCAGTTCCTACGAGCAGTACTTC
TRBV27	.	.	TRBJ2-2	CASSLEGAAGELFF	TGTGCCAGCAGTTTGGAGGGGGCCGCCGGGGAGCTGTTTTTT
TRBV29-1	.	.	TRBJ1-1	CSVGATEAFF	TGCAGCGTTGGGGCCACTGAAGCTTTCTTT
TRBV7-6	.	.	TRBJ2-5	CASSGLTGPRETQYF	TGTGCCAGCAGCGGTCTAACTGGGCCCCGGGAGACCCAGTACTTC
TRBV27	.	medium-sized	TRBJ1-4	CASSRGGSEKLFF	TGTGCCAGCAGTAGGGGGGGTAGTGAAAAACTGTTTTTT
TRBV4-2	.	.	TRBJ2-2	CASSQGVRLNTGELFF	TGTGCCAGCAGCCAAGGGGTCAGATTGAACACCGGGGAGCTGTTTTTT
TRBV7-8	.	once	TRBJ1-3	CASSPLESSGNTIYF	TGTGCCAGCAGCCCCCTTGAGAGCTCTGGAAACACCATATATTTT
TRBV19	TRBD2	.	TRBJ2-1	CASSIGLAGFNEQFF	TGTGCCAGTAGTATTGGACTAGCGGGGTTCAATGAGCAGTTCTTC
TRBV7-2	.	medium-sized	TRBJ2-3	CASSKADTQYF	TGTGCCAGCAGCAAAGCGGATACGCAGTATTTT
TRBV7-2	.	.	TRBJ2-2	CATAPGPIYTGELFF	TGTGCCACCGCCCCGGGACCAATTTACACCGGGGAGCTGTTTTTT
TRBV19	.	few	TRBJ1-2	CASSSMDSPYGYTF	TGTGCCAGTAGCAGTATGGACAGCCCCTATGGCTACACCTTC
TRBV28	.	.	TRBJ1-2	CASTLEQGGYTF	TGTGCCAGCACCCTAGAGCAGGGTGGCTACACCTTC
TRBV7-6	.	few	TRBJ1-2	CASSLSGSYGYTF	TGTGCCAGCAGCTTATCCGGGTCCTATGGCTACACCTTC
TRBV25-1	.	.	TRBJ1-1	CASSELRVGAEAFF	TGTGCCAGCAGTGAGTTAAGGGTGGGCGCTGAAGCTTTCTTT
TRBV7-8	.	.	TRBJ2-1	CASSSDAAGSYNEQFF	TGTGCCAGCAGCTCCGACGCGGCGGGTTCCTACAATGAGCAGTTCTTC
TRBV6-1	TRBD1	.	TRBJ2-5	CASWRGQGRETQYF	TGTGCCAGCTGGAGGGGACAGGGGAGAGAGACCCAGTACTTC
TRBV27	.	.	TRBJ2-1	CASSLKGGHYNEQFF	TGTGCCAGCAGTTTAAAAGGGGGGCATTACAATGAGCAGTTCTTC
TRBV7-6	.	.	TRBJ1-4	CASSLGAGDEKLFF	TGTGCCAGCAGCTTAGGGGCAGGGGATGAAAAACTGTTTTTT
TRBV11-2	.	.	TRBJ2-1	CASSSNKHPSYNEQFF	TGTGCCAGCAGCTCAAACAAGCACCCCTCCTACAATGAGCAGTTCTTC